This T cell receptor beta chain stems from a study of blood T cell repertoires in COVID-19. Study background: Samples came from the United States, Italy and Spain, spanning acute and convalescent COVID-19. The cDNA or gDNA used as material had been derived from T cells, B-cell-depleted T cells, or PBMCs.

Source study methods: Scientists estimated how many nucleated cells there were by amplifying reference gene primers. Clones were read by immunoSEQ multiplex PCR, and TCRdb kept only the in-frame ones, dropping some. V and J calls and clone size come straight from that table; D and trimming were deduced from the DNA. In the table there are 160,000 or so clones, about 83% of which are singletons. The specimen sequenced was peripheral blood. The receptor was isolated from a woman of 80 years or more with acute or convalescent COVID-19.

CDR3 in amino acids: CASSVTGDNYGYTF. Here the CDR3 DNA reads TGCGCCAGCAGCGTGACAGGGGATAACTATGGCTACACCTTC. The V call is TRBV5-1, the J call TRBJ1-2, with TRBD1 matching 8 bases. V trimming: 4 bases; J trimming: 1 base; junction bases outside the gene matches: 3. The CDR3 extends over 14 amino acids. CDR1 is SGHRS and CDR2 is YFSETQ in the germline V gene.